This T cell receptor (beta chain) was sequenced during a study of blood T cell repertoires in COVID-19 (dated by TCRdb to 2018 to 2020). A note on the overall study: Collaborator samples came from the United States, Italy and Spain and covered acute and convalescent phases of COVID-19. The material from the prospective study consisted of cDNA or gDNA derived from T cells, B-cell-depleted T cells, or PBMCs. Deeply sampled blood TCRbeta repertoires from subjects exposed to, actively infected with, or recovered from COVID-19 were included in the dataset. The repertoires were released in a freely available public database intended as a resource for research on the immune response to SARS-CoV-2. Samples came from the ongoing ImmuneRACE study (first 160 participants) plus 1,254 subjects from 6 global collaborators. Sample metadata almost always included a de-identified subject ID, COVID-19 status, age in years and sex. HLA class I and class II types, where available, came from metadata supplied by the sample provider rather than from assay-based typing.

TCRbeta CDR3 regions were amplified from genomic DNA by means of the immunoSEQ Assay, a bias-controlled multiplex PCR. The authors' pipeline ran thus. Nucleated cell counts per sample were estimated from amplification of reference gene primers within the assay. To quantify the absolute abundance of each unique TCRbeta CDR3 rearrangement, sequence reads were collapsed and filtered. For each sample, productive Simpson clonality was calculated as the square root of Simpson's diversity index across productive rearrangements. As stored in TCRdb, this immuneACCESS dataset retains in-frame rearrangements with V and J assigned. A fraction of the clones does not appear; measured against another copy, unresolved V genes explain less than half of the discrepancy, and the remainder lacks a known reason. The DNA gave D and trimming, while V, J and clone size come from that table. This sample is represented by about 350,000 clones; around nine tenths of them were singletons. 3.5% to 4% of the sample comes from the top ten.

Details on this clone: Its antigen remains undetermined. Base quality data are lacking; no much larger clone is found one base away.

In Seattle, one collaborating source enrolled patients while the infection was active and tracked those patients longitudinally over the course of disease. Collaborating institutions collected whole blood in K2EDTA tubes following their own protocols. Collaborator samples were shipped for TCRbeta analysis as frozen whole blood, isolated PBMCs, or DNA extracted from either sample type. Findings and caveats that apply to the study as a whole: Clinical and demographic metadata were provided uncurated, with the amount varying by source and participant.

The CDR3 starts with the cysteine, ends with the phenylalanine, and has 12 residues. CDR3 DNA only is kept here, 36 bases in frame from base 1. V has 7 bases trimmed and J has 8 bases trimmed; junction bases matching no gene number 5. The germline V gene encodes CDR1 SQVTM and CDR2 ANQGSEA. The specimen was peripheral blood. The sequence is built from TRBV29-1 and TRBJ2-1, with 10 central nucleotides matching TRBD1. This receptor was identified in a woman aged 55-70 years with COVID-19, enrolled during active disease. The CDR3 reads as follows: CSAGQGGDEQFF. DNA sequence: TGCAGCGCCGGACAGGGGGGGGATGAGCAGTTCTTC.